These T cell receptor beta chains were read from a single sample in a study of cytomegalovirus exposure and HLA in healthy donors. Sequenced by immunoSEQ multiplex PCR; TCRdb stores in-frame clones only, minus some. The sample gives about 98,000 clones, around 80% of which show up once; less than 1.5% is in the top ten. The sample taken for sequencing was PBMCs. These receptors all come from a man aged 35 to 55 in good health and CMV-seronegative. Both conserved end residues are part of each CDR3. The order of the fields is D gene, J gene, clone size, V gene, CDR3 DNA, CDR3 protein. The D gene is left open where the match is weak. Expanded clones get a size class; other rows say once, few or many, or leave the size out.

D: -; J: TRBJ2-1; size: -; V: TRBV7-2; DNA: TGTGCCAGCAGCTTTTTACCGTCCCCAGGGGGGAATGAGCAGTTCTTC; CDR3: CASSFLPSPGGNEQFF
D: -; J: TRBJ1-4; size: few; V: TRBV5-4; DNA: TGTGCCAGCAGCTTGAGGGGCGTGAACGAACTGTTTTTT; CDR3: CASSLRGVNELFF
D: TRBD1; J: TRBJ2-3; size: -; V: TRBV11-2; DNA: TGTGCCAGCAGCTCCACCGGGACAGGGGCAGATACGCAGTATTTT; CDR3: CASSSTGTGADTQYF
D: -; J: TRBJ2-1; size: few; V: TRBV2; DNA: TGTGCCAGCAACCCAGGACACCTTAGGGGGTTCTTC; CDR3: CASNPGHLRGFF
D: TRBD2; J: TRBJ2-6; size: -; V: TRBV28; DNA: TGTGCCAGCACCCGGGGGGGGCTTGGGGCCAACGTCCTGACTTTC; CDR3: CASTRGGLGANVLTF
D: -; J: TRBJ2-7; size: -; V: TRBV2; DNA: TGTGCCAGCCGAGCGGGACTGGGGGGCCACGAGCAGTACTTC; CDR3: CASRAGLGGHEQYF
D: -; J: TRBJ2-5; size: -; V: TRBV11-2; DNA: TGTGCCAGCAGCTTAGGCGGACGGGGGGCCCAAGAGACCCAGTACTTC; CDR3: CASSLGGRGAQETQYF
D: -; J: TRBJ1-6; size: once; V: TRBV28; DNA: TGTGCCAGCAGTTTTAGGGGGAATTCACCCCTCCACTTT; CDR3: CASSFRGNSPLHF
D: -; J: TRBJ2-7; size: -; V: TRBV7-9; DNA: TGTGCCAGCAGCTTAACCCTAGCTGGGGAGCAGTACTTC; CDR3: CASSLTLAGEQYF
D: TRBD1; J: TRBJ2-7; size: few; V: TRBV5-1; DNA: TGCGCCAGCAGCCCTGTTGGCGGACAGGGGTTCTACGAGCAGTACTTC; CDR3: CASSPVGGQGFYEQYF
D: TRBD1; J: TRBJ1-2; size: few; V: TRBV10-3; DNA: TGTGCCATCAGTGAGCCTAAAATAAACCAGGGGGCAAGCTATGGCTACACCTTC; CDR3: CAISEPKINQGASYGYTF
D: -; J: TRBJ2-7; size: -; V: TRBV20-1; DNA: TGCAGTGCTAGAATCCTAGGCGAGCAGTACTTC; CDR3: CSARILGEQYF
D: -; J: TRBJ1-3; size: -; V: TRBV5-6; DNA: TGTGCCAGCAGCCCGTCCCGGACAGAGATGTACTCTGGAAACACCATATATTTT; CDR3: CASSPSRTEMYSGNTIYF
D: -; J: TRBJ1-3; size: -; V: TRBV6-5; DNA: TGTGCCAGTAGCCCACTAATATCTGGAAACACCATATATTTT; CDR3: CASSPLISGNTIYF
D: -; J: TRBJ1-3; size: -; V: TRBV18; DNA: TGTGCCAGCTCATCAAATCAGGGGAGTGGAAACACCATATATTTT; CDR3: CASSSNQGSGNTIYF
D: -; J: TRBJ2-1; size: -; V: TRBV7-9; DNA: TGTGCCAGCAGCTCCATCAGGGGTTCCTACAATGAGCAGTTCTTC; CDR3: CASSSIRGSYNEQFF
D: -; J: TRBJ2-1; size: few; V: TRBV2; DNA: TGTGCCAGCAGTGTCTACCCCAATGAGCAGTTCTTC; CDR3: CASSVYPNEQFF
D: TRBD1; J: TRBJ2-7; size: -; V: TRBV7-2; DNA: TGTGCCAGCAGCTTATATCCCCCCGGACAGGGGTCCTACGAGCAGTACTTC; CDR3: CASSLYPPGQGSYEQYF
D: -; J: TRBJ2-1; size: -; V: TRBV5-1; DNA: TGCGCCAGCAGCTTGGAGCCCGCGGACAGACTGGTGAATGAGCAGTTCTTC; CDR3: CASSLEPADRLVNEQFF
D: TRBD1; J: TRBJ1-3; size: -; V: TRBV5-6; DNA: TGTGCCAGCAGCTTCTACGCAGGGGGGTCTGGAAACACCATATATTTT; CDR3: CASSFYAGGSGNTIYF
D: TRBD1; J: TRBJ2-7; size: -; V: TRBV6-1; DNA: TGTGCCAGCAGTGATACTTACAGGGGACGCGAGCAGTACTTC; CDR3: CASSDTYRGREQYF
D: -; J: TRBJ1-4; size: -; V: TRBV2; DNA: TGTGCCAGCAGCCAGAGGTGGGGAGGAGAAGAAAAACTGTTTTTT; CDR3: CASSQRWGGEEKLFF
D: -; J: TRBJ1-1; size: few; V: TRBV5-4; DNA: TGTGCCAGCAGCTTGGGACAGGACCGTGAAGCTTTCTTT; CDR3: CASSLGQDREAFF
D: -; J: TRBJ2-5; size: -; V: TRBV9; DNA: TGTGCCAGCAGCGTACGGAATATGGGAGAGCAGTACTTC; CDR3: CASSVRNMGEQYF
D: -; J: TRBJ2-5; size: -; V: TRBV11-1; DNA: TGTGCCAGCAGCTTAGCGCAGGGGAAGAAGACCCAGTACTTC; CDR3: CASSLAQGKKTQYF
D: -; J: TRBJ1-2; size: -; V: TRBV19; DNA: TGTGCCAGTAGTATAGATTTCCAGGGGCACTATGGCTACACCTTC; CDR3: CASSIDFQGHYGYTF
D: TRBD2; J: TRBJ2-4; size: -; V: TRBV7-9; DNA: TGTGCCAGCGTGCAGTCCGGGACTAACGACATTCAGTACTTC; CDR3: CASVQSGTNDIQYF
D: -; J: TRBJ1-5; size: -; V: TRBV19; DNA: TGTGCCAGTAGTCTGACAGGTTTACAGCCCCAGCATTTT; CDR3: CASSLTGLQPQHF
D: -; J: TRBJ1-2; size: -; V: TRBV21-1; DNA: TGTGCCAGCAGCAAAGTACCAGACTATGGCTACACCTTC; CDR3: CASSKVPDYGYTF
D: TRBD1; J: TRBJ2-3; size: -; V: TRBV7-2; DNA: TGTGCCAGCAGCCGAGGACAGGGAAGGGGCACAGATACGCAGTATTTT; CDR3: CASSRGQGRGTDTQYF
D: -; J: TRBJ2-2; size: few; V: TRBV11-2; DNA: TGTGCCAGCAGCTCTGGGGGGGCCCGGAACACCGGGGAGCTGTTTTTT; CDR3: CASSSGGARNTGELFF
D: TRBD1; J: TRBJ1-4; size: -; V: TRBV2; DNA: TGTGCCAGCACCCCGGACAGGGGCTATGGTGAAAAACTGTTTTTT; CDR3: CASTPDRGYGEKLFF
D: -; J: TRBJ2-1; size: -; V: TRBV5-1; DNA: TGCGCCAGCAGGAAAAACAGTGAGCAGTTCTTC; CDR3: CASRKNSEQFF
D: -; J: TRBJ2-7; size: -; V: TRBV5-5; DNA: TGTGCCAGCAGCTTGATACTGAGCTCCTACGAGCAGTACTTC; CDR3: CASSLILSSYEQYF
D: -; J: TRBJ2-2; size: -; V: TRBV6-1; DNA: TGTGCCAGCAGTAGGACAGACCCCGGGGAGCTGTTTTTT; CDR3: CASSRTDPGELFF
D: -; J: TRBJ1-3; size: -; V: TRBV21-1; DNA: TGTGCCAGCAGCCCCCCGCGGCGGGGGTGTGGAAACACCATATATTTT; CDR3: CASSPPRRGCGNTIYF
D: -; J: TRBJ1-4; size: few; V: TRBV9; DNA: TGTGCCAGCAGCGTATGGGCGACCAATGAAAACCTGTTTTTT; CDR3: CASSVWATNENLFF
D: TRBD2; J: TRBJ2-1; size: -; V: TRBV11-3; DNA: TGTGCCAGCAGCCTAGCGGGGTGGATGGGTGACGAGCAGTTCTTC; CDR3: CASSLAGWMGDEQFF
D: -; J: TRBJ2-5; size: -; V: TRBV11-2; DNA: TGTGCCAGCAGCTTAGATCCCGACAACCAAGAGACCCAGTACTTC; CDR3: CASSLDPDNQETQYF
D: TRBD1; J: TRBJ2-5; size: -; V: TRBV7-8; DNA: TGTGCCAGCAAACCGGGACAGCAAGAGACCCAGTACTTC; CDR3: CASKPGQQETQYF
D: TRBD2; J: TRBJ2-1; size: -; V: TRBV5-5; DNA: TGTGCCAGCAGCTTGGCCTCTAGCGGGGCCTCCGTGGGGGTGCAGTTCTTC; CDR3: CASSLASSGASVGVQFF
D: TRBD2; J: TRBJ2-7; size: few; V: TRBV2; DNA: TGTGCCAGCAGTAAGGGACTAGCGGGGGGAATAACCTCCTACGAGCAGTACTTC; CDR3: CASSKGLAGGITSYEQYF
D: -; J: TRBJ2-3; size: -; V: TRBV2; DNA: TGTGCCAGCAGTCTTGGCCCCGGGACGCAGTATTTT; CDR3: CASSLGPGTQYF
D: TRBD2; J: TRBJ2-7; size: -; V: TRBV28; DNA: TGTGCCAGCAGTTCTAGCGGGGGGGTATCCTACGAGCAGTACTTC; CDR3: CASSSSGGVSYEQYF
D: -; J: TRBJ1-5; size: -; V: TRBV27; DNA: TGTGCCAGCACCCGCGGGGTTGGGAAACAGCCCCAGCATTTT; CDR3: CASTRGVGKQPQHF
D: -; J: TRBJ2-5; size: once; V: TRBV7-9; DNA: TGTGCCAGCAGCTTATCGAGTTTAGAGACCCAGTACTTC; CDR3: CASSLSSLETQYF
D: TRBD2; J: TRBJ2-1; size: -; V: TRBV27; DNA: TGTGCCAGCAGTTTAGATTCGGCTAGCGGGGCACTCAATGAGCAGTTCTTC; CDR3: CASSLDSASGALNEQFF
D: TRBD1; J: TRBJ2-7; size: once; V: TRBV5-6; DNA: TGTGCCAGCAGCTTGGAAAGGGTCAGGGGGCCCTACGAGCAGTACTTC; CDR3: CASSLERVRGPYEQYF
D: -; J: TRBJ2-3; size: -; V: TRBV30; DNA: TGTGCCTGGAGTCGTCTCGGGGGCACAGATACGCAGTATTTT; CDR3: CAWSRLGGTDTQYF